This is a list of T cell receptor beta chains from one sample in a study of blood T cell repertoires in COVID-19. Repertoires were generated with immunoSEQ multiplex PCR, while TCRdb's copy carries only in-frame clones and drops some. The table includes roughly 68,000 clones, 87% detected once. The sample taken for sequencing was peripheral blood. The receptors were gathered from a woman in her 50s with COVID-19, enrolled during active disease. CDR3s leave out the opening cysteine and the closing phenylalanine or tryptophan. The D gene is left open where the match is weak. Not all rows give a size; the values are once, few, many and, for expanded clones, a class.

>TRBV7-9|TRBD2|TRBJ2-3|-
ASSVIETLAGDEADTQY
>TRBV9|-|TRBJ2-3|-
ASSRSPGTDTQY
>TRBV4-3|-|TRBJ1-6|-
ASSQDRGAVPLH
>TRBV2|-|TRBJ1-3|-
ASSEGLPARTIY
>TRBV7-8|TRBD1|TRBJ2-2|-
ASSHGQGWAGELF
>TRBV11-2|-|TRBJ2-1|-
ASSLYGSSYNEQF
>TRBV7-3|-|TRBJ2-7|-
ASSLRSSSPYEQY
>TRBV21-1|-|TRBJ2-7|-
ASSPGDRGEQY
>TRBV29-1|TRBD1|TRBJ2-6|-
SVLRQGSSGANVLT
>TRBV28|-|TRBJ2-7|once
ASSGTGKQY
>TRBV28|-|TRBJ2-7|-
ASSSRGRLGQY
>TRBV7-3|TRBD1|TRBJ2-1|-
ASSYDRGGNEQF
>TRBV19|-|TRBJ2-1|-
ASSRTPGDEQF
>TRBV24-1|-|TRBJ1-1|-
ATRQGAEAF
>TRBV20-1|TRBD2|TRBJ2-1|-
SASPGTISNEQF
>TRBV2|TRBD1|TRBJ2-7|-
ASKKEGQGTYEQY
>TRBV7-3|TRBD2|TRBJ2-7|-
ASSLSGSYEQY
>TRBV10-1|TRBD2|TRBJ2-3|-
ASSELAGGPDTQY
>TRBV5-5|-|TRBJ1-5|-
ASSGLGNQPQH
>TRBV5-8|-|TRBJ2-2|-
ASSLEGGAGELF
>TRBV11-3|TRBD2|TRBJ2-1|-
ASSLGLAGISNEQF
>TRBV7-2|-|TRBJ1-1|-
ASSSILKTEAF